A selection of T cell receptor beta chains follows, all from one sample in a study of regulatory T cells in long-lasting Graves disease. Each CDR3 protein is one row after TCRdb ran MiXCR on the multiplex PCR reads. The sample yields about 450,000 distinct CDR3 sequences, 13% to 15% seen once. Another study also made use of these data, one on T cells in Graves' hyperthyroidism and ophthalmopathy.

The starting material was peripheral blood mononuclear cells (PBMCs), obtained at new diagnosis, from a patient treated with antithyroid drugs. The receptors come from a woman in her forties or fifties with Graves disease. The CDR3 runs from the conserved cysteine through the conserved F or W. D genes are given only for firm matches. Size is stated for part of the rows, as once, few or many counts, or as a class when the clone is expanded.

abundance,v_gene,d_gene,j_gene,CDR3aa
NA,TRBV25-1,TRBD1,TRBJ2-7,CASREGQGVTYEQYF
NA,TRBV9,NA,TRBJ2-1,CASSVEGRALPVF
many,TRBV20-1,NA,TRBJ2-7,CSARADGVYEQYF
many,TRBV10-3,TRBD1,TRBJ1-5,CATGQGVSNQPQHF
NA,TRBV29-1,NA,TRBJ1-1,CSVRLTAEAFF
many,TRBV6-2/TRBV6-3,TRBD1,TRBJ2-5,CASSYVQGGETQYF
NA,TRBV11-2,TRBD1,TRBJ2-2,CASSYGQGAGELFF
many,TRBV7-8,NA,TRBJ2-1,CASSPPSGYDDEQFF
many,TRBV9,TRBD1,TRBJ1-1,CASSPRTGEGEAFF
NA,TRBV2,TRBD1,TRBJ1-4,CASSGLQGALPNEKLFF
NA,TRBV5-1,NA,TRBJ2-5,CASSWPRQGGGQETQYF
many,TRBV28,TRBD1,TRBJ1-2,CASSRRTGGNYGYTF
many,TRBV2,TRBD2,TRBJ2-3,CASSGLAGLTDTQYF
few,TRBV20-1,TRBD2,TRBJ2-7,CSARGWTSDSYEQYF
few,TRBV29-1,NA,TRBJ2-3,CSVVSASRADTQYF
NA,TRBV10-3,TRBD2,TRBJ2-7,CAIRPTATSGRYEQYF
few,TRBV7-9,NA,TRBJ2-7,CASSTGLSYSYEQYF
NA,TRBV30,NA,TRBJ1-1,CAWNRGNTEAFF
NA,TRBV9,NA,TRBJ1-2,CASSAGYFYYGYTF
many,TRBV28,TRBD1,TRBJ1-2,CASSPGDRGYGYTF
NA,TRBV4-1,NA,TRBJ2-1,CASSQEPGNVISYNEQFF
NA,TRBV28,NA,TRBJ1-6,CASIGQYNSPLHF
few,TRBV6-1,NA,TRBJ2-7,CASSTSGLKYEQYF
many,TRBV7-9,TRBD1,TRBJ2-7,CASSTVDRGLYEQYF
many,TRBV18,TRBD1,TRBJ1-1,CASSPQQGGMNTEAFF
many,TRBV7-9,NA,TRBJ2-1,CASLSSVGVHEQFF
many,TRBV27,NA,TRBJ1-2,CASSLWAAGNYGYTF
many,TRBV7-9,NA,TRBJ2-7,CASSETGTPNFYEQYF
many,TRBV12-3/TRBV12-4,TRBD1,TRBJ2-7,CASSPGQGALEQYF
NA,TRBV5-1,NA,TRBJ2-1,CASSLTPRAGSYNEQFF
NA,TRBV4-1,NA,TRBJ2-2,CASSHYLGSTSTGELFF
many,TRBV28,TRBD2,NA,CASSPGLAGVDETQYF
NA,TRBV6-1,NA,TRBJ2-5,CASSEFGGRETQYF
many,TRBV11-2,NA,TRBJ2-5,CASSIPPGVAEETQYF
few,TRBV29-1,NA,TRBJ2-1,CSVDPGLNFEQFF
NA,TRBV19,TRBD1,TRBJ1-2,CASSTGTGGDYGYTF
many,TRBV30,NA,TRBJ1-5,CAWSETYSNQPQHF
many,TRBV28,NA,TRBJ1-1,CASSYGMNTEAFF
NA,TRBV9,NA,TRBJ2-7,CASSVGRGLGEQYF
NA,TRBV6-6,TRBD1,TRBJ1-6,CASSYSGQHNSPLHF
many,TRBV28,TRBD2,TRBJ2-7,CASSLYPAARLAEGSNEQYF
few,TRBV7-2,NA,TRBJ2-1,CASSLALGKADNEQFF
few,TRBV6-1,NA,TRBJ2-2,CASFPWGSGTGELFF
NA,TRBV10-1,NA,TRBJ2-7,CASSESLSSYEQYF
NA,TRBV3-1,NA,TRBJ2-7,CASSQESGRRIRRPTYEQYF
many,TRBV5-1,NA,TRBJ2-3,CASSLAGGLHTDTQYF
NA,TRBV2,NA,TRBJ1-2,CASSSGPANYGYTF
many,TRBV30,TRBD1,TRBJ1-5,CACPGQGAKGSNQPQHF
NA,TRBV12-3/TRBV12-4,NA,TRBJ1-4,CASGNEKLFF
many,TRBV29-1,NA,TRBJ2-7,CSVKPGTAAYEQYF
NA,TRBV13,NA,TRBJ2-3,CASSSGGTDMQYF
NA,TRBV6-1,TRBD1,NA,CASSLAGTGANEAFF